The TCR beta chain described here comes from a study of cytomegalovirus exposure and HLA in healthy donors. Germline-derived CDR1 and CDR2 are LGHNA and YSLEER. V was cut by 0 bases and J by 10 bases, with 10 bases left in between. The CDR3 covers 13 residues. Points from the study as a whole: Accounts indicate the classifier identified cytomegalovirus status with strong specificity and sensitivity.

Both 60 Vbeta primers and 13 Jbeta primers went into the PCR. Profiling relied on immunoSEQ multiplex PCR, and the TCRdb table lists in-frame clones only, not all of them. The table counts 80,000 to 100,000 clones; just over 15% lies in the top ten. Details on this clone: The antigen remains unidentified.

The sample consisted of PBMCs. The source of this sequence is a man aged 50-60 years in good health and CMV-seropositive. The rearrangement joins TRBV4-3 to TRBJ1-5; D gene unclear. The chain's CDR3 is CASSQDVAQPQHF. The CDR3 nucleotides read TGCGCCAGCAGCCAAGATGTGGCTCAACCCCAGCATTTT.